Described below is a single TCR beta chain sequence and its context. Its antigen is unknown. The data derive from a study of immune evolution from preneoplasia to lung adenocarcinoma. Overall study results and limits: Later-stage lesions appeared to have more T cells, more diversity, less clonality. Top clone share appeared to fall from AAH through AIS, MIA, adenocarcinoma.

Deletions cut 5 bases from V and 5 bases from J, with 13 bases between. CDR1 and CDR2 (germline): MDHEN, SYDVKM. There are 14 residues in the CDR3. Profiling relied on immunoSEQ multiplex PCR, and the TCRdb table lists in-frame clones only, not all of them. The sample lists thousands of clones, roughly four fifths seen once, with more than 8.5% in the top ten. The clonotype was recovered from a person aged 50-75 years with lung adenocarcinoma. This chain joins TRBV28 and TRBJ2-4; maybe TRBD1 (6 bases). Sequences were obtained from FFPE normal lung tissue adjacent to the tumor. For the CDR3, the DNA is TGTGCCAGCAGTCCTACGGGACACCAAAACATTCAGTACTTC. Translated: CASSPTGHQNIQYF.